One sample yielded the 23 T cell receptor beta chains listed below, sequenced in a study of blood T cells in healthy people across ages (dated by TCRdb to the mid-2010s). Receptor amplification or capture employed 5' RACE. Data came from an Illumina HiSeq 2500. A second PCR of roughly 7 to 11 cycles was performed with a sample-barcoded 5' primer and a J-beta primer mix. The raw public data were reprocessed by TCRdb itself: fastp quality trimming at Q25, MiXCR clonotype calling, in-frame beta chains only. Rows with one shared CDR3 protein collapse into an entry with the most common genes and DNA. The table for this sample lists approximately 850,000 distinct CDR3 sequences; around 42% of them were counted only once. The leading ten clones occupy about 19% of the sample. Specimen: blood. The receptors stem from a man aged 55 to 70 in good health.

The CDR3 sequence is CSARDSGGTGGRSEQFF. CDR3 DNA sequence: TGCAGTGCTAGAGATTCTGGTGGGACCGGGGGGAGATCTGAGCAGTTCTTC. The chain links TRBV20-1 to TRBJ2-1; 7 bases line up with TRBD2. The V segment lost 0 bases and the J segment 9 bases; nucleotides outside the gene matches: 17. Germline V gene data show CDR1 as DFQATT and CDR2 as SNEGSKA (reference sequence). The CDR3 is made up of 17 amino acids.

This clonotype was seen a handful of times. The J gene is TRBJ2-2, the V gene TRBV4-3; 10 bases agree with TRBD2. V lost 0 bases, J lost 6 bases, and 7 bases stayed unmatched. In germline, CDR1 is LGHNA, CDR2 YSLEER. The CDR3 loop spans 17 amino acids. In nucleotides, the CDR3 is TGCGCCAGCAGCCAAGATCCCAGCGGGGGGGCCTCCGGGGAGCTGTTTTTT. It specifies CASSQDPSGGASGELFF.

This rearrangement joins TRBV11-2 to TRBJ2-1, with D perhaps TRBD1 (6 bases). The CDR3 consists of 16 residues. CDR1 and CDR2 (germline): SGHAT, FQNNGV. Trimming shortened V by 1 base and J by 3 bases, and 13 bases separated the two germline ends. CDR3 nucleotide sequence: TGTGCCAGCAGCTTAGGAGGGGACAAACACTACAATGAGCAGTTCTTC. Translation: CASSLGGDKHYNEQFF.

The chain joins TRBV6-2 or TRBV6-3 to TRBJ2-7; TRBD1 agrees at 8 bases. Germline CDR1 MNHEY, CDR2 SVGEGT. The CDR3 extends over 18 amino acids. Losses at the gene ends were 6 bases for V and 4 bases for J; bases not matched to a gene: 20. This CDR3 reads CASSPGAFAGTGYYEQYF. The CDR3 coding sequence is TGTGCCAGCAGCCCCGGAGCTTTCGCCGGGACAGGATATTACGAGCAGTACTTC.

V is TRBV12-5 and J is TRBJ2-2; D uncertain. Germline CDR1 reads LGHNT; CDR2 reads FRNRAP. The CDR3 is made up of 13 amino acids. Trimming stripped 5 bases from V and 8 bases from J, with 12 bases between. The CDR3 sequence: CASGTPVRGELFF. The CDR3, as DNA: TGTGCTAGTGGTACACCGGTCCGGGGGGAGCTGTTTTTT.

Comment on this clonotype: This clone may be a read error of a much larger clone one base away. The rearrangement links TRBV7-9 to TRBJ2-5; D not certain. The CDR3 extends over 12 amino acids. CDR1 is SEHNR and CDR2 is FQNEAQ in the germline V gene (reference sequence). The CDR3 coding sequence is TGTACCAGCAGCCCTAATGGCAAGACCCAGTACTTC. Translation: CTSSPNGKTQYF.

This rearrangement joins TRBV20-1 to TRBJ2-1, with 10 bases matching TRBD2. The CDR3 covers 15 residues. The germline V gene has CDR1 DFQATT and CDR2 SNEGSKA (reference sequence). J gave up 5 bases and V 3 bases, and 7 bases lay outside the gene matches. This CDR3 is CSASQVAGGNNEQFF. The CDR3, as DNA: TGCAGTGCTAGCCAAGTAGCGGGGGGCAACAATGAGCAGTTCTTC.

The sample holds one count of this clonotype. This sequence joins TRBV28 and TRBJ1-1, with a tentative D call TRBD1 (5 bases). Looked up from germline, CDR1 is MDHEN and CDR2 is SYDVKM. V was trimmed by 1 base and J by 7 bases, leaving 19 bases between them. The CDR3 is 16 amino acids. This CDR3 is CASSLLARGEFVEAFF. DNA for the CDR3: TGTGCCAGCAGTTTATTAGCGCGGGGGGAGTTCGTTGAAGCTTTCTTT.

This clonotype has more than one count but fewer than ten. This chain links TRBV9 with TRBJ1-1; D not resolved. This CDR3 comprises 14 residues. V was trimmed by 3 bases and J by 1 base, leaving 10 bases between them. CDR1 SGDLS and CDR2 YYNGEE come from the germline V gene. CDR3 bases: TGTGCCAGCAGCGCCGGAATTGGGAACACTGAAGCTTTCTTT. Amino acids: CASSAGIGNTEAFF.

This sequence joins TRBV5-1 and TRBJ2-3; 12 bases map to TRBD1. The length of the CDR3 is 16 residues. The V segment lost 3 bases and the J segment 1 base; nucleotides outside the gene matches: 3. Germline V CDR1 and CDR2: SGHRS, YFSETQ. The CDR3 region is CASSSGQGAGTDTQYF. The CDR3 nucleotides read TGCGCCAGCAGCTCGGGACAGGGGGCGGGCACAGATACGCAGTATTTT.

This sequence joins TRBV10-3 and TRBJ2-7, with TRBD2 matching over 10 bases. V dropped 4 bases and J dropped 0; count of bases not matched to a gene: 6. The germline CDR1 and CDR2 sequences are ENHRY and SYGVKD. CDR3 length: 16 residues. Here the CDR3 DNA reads TGTGCCATCAGTGGGGAGGCTAGCGGGGGCTCCTACGAGCAGTACTTC. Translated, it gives CAISGEASGGSYEQYF.

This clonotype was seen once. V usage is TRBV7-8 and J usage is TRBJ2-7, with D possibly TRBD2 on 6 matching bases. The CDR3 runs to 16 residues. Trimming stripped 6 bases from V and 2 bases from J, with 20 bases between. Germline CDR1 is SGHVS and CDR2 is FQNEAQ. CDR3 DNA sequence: TGTGCCAGCAGTTCACAATTAGCGGTCTCTACCTACGAGCAGTACTTC. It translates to CASSSQLAVSTYEQYF.

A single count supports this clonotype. CDR3 bases: TGCGCCAGCAGCCAGGGGAAGGGCCCTTTGGATCCCCAGCATTTT. It yields the protein CASSQGKGPLDPQHF. This chain uses TRBV4-3 with TRBJ1-5; D unresolved. The germline gives CDR1 LGHNA, CDR2 YSLEER. The CDR3 is 15 residues long. V lost 3 bases, J lost 10 bases, and 19 bases lay in between.

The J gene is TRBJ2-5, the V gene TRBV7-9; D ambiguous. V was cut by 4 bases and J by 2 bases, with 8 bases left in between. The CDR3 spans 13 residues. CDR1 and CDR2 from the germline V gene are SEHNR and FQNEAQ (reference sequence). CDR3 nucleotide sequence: TGTGCCAGCAGCTCCTTTCCTCAAGAGACCCAGTACTTC. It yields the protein CASSSFPQETQYF.

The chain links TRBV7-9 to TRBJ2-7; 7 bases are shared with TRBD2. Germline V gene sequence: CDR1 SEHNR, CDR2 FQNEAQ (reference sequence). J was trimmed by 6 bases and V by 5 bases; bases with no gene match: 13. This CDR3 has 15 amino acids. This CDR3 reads CASSPWGGVRSEQYF. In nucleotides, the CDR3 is TGTGCCAGCAGCCCTTGGGGGGGGGTAAGGAGCGAGCAGTACTTC.

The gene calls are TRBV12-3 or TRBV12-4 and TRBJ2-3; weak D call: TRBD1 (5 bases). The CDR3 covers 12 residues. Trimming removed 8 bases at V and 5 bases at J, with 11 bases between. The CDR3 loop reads CASHRGLDTQYF. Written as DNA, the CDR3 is TGTGCCAGCCATAGGGGTTTAGATACGCAGTATTTT.

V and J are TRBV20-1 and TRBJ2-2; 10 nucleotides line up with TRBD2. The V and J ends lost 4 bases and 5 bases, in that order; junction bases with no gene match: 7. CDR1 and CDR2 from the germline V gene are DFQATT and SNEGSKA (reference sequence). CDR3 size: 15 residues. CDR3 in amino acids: CSATPGLARTGELFF. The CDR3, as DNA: TGCAGTGCTACCCCGGGACTAGCGCGGACCGGGGAGCTGTTTTTT.

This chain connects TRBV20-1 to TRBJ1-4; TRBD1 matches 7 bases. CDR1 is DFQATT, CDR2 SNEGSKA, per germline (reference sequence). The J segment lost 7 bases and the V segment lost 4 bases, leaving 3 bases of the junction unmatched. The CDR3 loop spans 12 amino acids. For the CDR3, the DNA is TGCAGTGCTACAGGGGGTTCTGAAAAACTGTTTTTT. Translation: CSATGGSEKLFF.

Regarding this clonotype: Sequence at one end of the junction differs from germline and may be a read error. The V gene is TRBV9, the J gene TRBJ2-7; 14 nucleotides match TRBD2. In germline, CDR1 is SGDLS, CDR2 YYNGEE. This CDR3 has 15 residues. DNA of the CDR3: TGTGCCCGCAGCGTAGGGACTAGCGGGGGTAGCGAGCAGTACTTC. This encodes CARSVGTSGGSEQYF.

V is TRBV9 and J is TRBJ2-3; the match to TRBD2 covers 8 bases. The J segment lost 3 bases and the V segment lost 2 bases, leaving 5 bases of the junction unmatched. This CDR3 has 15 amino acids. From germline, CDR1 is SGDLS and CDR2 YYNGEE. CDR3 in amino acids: CASSVLSGGTDTQYF. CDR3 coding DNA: TGTGCCAGCAGCGTCTTAAGCGGGGGAACAGATACGCAGTATTTT.

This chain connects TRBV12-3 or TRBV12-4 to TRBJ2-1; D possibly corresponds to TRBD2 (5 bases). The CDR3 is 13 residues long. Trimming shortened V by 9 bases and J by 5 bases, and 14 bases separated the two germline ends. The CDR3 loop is CASRDTGNNEQFF. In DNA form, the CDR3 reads TGTGCCAGTAGAGACACGGGAAACAATGAGCAGTTCTTC.

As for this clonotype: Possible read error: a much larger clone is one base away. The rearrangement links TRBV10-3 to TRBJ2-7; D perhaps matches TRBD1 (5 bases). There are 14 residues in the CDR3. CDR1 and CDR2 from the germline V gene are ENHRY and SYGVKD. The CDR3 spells CTINSQGSSYEQYF. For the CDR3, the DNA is TGTACCATCAATTCCCAGGGCAGCTCCTACGAGCAGTACTTC.

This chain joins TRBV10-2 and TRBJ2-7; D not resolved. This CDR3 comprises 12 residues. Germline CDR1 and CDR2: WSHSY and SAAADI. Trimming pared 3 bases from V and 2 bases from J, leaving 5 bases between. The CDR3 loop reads CASSESPYEQYF. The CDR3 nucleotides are TGCGCCAGCAGTGAATCCCCCTACGAGCAGTACTTC.